Given below is one T cell receptor beta chain in context. The antigen is unknown. The data were taken from a study of cytomegalovirus exposure and HLA in healthy donors. Study-wide results and limits: The dataset shows that most TCR sequences were rare, while some public TCRs occurred in many donors.

The CDR3 has 15 residues. V shed 0 bases and J shed 2 bases, with 9 bases lying between them. Per germline, CDR1 SGDLS and CDR2 YYNGEE. The method was immunoSEQ multiplex PCR; TCRdb's version includes in-frame clones alone and lacks a portion of them. Counted here are about 360,000 clones, roughly 90% occurring once; the ten biggest clones make up over 0.75%. This clonotype was obtained from a woman aged 18-30 years in good health and CMV-seronegative. Sequenced input: PBMCs. The V gene is TRBV9, the J gene TRBJ1-3; D may be TRBD1 (5 bases). In DNA form, the CDR3 reads TGTGCCAGCAGCGTAGGGACAACTACTGGAAACACCATATATTTT. Its translation is CASSVGTTTGNTIYF.